Following are 13 T cell receptor beta chains from one sample sequenced in a study of T cell repertoires in cytomegalovirus infection. In TCRdb, the reads were re-called with MiXCR into one record per CDR3 protein. The sample has more than 150,000 distinct CDR3 sequences, about 20% seen once. Material: PBMCs. The receptors originated from a human donor in good health (CMV status not recorded). Some clones in this sample may be carry-over from other donors' samples.

This clonotype has more than one count but fewer than ten. The genes are TRBV19 and TRBJ2-7; the D is unclear. This CDR3 has 11 amino acids. V gave up 3 bases and J gave up 7 bases, with 7 bases separating them. Per the germline V gene, CDR1 is LNHDA and CDR2 is SQIVND (reference sequence). CDR3 amino acids: CASSIPSEQYF. CDR3 bases: TGTGCCAGTAGTATCCCCTCTGAGCAGTACTTC.

This clonotype was counted only a few times. The chain employs TRBV20-1 and TRBJ2-5; D possibly corresponds to TRBD1 (6 bases). CDR1 and CDR2 from the germline V gene are DFQATT and SNEGSKA (reference sequence). Deletions cut 5 bases from V and 4 bases from J, with 17 bases between. The CDR3 contains 14 residues. The CDR3 coding sequence is TGCAGTGCTCATTTGGGGGCAAGGGTAGAGACCCAGTACTTC. As protein: CSAHLGARVETQYF.

This clonotype was seen only a few times. V usage is TRBV5-1 and J usage is TRBJ1-2; the D gene is possibly TRBD1 (5 bases). This CDR3 is 16 amino acids long. Germline CDR1 SGHRS, CDR2 YFSETQ. V was trimmed by 4 bases and J by 7 bases, leaving 23 bases between them. The CDR3 sequence: CASSPGHEITQAGYTF. The CDR3 nucleotides read TGCGCCAGCAGCCCAGGACACGAGATCACCCAGGCTGGCTACACCTTC. Complete variable domain (other parts from reference TRBV5-1 and TRBJ1-2): KAGVTQTPRYLIKTRGQQVTLSCSPISGHRSVSWYQQTPGQGLQFLFEYFSETQRNKGNFPGRFSGRQFSNSRSEMNVSTLELGDSALYLCASSPGHEITQAGYTFGSGTRLTVV.

This clonotype was detected ten times or more. This chain links TRBV20-1 with TRBJ1-1, with 8 positions matching TRBD1. V was clipped by 3 bases and J by 6 bases; unmatched bases: 12. The CDR3 loop spans 15 amino acids. Germline V gene sequence: CDR1 DFQATT, CDR2 SNEGSKA (reference sequence). The CDR3 here is CSASSDRALYAEAFF. Here the CDR3 DNA reads TGCAGTGCTAGCTCGGACAGGGCACTTTACGCTGAAGCTTTCTTT.

There are many counts of this clonotype. V is TRBV7-2 and J is TRBJ2-3; TRBD1 aligns across 9 bases. In germline, CDR1 is SGHTA, CDR2 FQGNSA. The CDR3 has 15 residues. V lost 5 bases and J lost 1; bases outside the gene matches: 4. CDR3: CASSTGQGRTDTQYF. The CDR3, as DNA: TGTGCCAGCAGCACGGGACAGGGCCGCACAGATACGCAGTATTTT.

This clonotype has at least ten counts. This rearrangement joins TRBV7-8 to TRBJ2-5; 9 bases are a match to TRBD2. J lost 5 bases, V lost 0 bases, and 1 base had no gene match. The CDR3 is made up of 14 amino acids. Germline loops: CDR1 SGHVS, CDR2 FQNEAQ. This CDR3 is CASSLAAGGETQYF. The CDR3 region has the DNA TGTGCCAGCAGCTTAGCGGCGGGAGGGGAGACCCAGTACTTC.

The rearrangement links TRBV28 to TRBJ2-7; 7 bases map to TRBD2. Unmatched junction bases numbered 7, after V lost 6 bases and J lost 2 bases. This CDR3 region has 14 residues. Germline CDR1 reads MDHEN; CDR2 reads SYDVKM. CDR3 coding DNA: TGTGCCAGCAGACCCACCGGGACTACCTACGAGCAGTACTTC. It yields the protein CASRPTGTTYEQYF. Combining the CDR3 with reference TRBV28 and TRBJ2-7 gives the whole variable domain DVKVTQSSRYLVKRTGEKVFLECVQDMDHENMFWYRQDPGLGLRLIYFSYDVKMKEKGDIPEGYSVSREKKERFSLILESASTNQTSMYLCASRPTGTTYEQYFGPGTRLTVT.

This clonotype appeared many times. The rearrangement links TRBV12-3 or TRBV12-4 to TRBJ1-2, with 8 bases that match TRBD1. After removal of 4 bases from V and 3 bases from J, the junction contained 4 bases not matched to a gene. The CDR3 is 14 amino acids. The CDR3 nucleotides read TGTGCCAGCAGTTCGTACAGGGGGGACTATGGCTACACCTTC. This translates into CASSSYRGDYGYTF.

This chain links TRBV20-1 with TRBJ1-1, with D unclear. CDR1 DFQATT and CDR2 SNEGSKA come from the germline V gene (reference sequence). Trimming took 3 bases from V and 7 from J, leaving 12 bases between them. This CDR3 has 12 residues. The chain's CDR3 is CSASHSRVEAFF. CDR3 coding DNA: TGCAGTGCTAGTCACAGTAGGGTTGAAGCTTTCTTT.

The chain carries TRBV6-4 and TRBJ2-2, with D perhaps matching TRBD1 (5 bases). CDR1 is MRHNA and CDR2 is SNTAGT in the germline V gene. V was cut by 5 bases and J by 4 bases, with 11 bases left in between. The CDR3 totals 14 residues. The CDR3 nucleotides read TGTGCCAGCAGTCAGGGCGGTTCCACCGGGGAGCTGTTTTTT. It encodes CASSQGGSTGELFF.

This clonotype occurred many times. The rearrangement uses TRBV7-6 and TRBJ2-1; D could derive from TRBD1 or TRBD2 (8 bases each). From germline, CDR1 is SGHVS and CDR2 FNYEAQ. Trimming removed 6 bases from V and 7 bases from J, with 22 bases in between. This CDR3 region has 16 residues. The CDR3 DNA is TGTGCCAGCAGTCGGGGGGGACCGACAGGGGTGAATGAGCAGTTCTTC. This codes for CASSRGGPTGVNEQFF.

This rearrangement joins TRBV6-2 or TRBV6-3 to TRBJ1-6; no firm D call. This CDR3 has 12 amino acids. The V end lost 6 bases, the J end lost 7 bases, and 7 bases lay between the germline ends. CDR1 and CDR2 from the germline V gene are MNHEY and SVGEGT. The CDR3 DNA follows: TGTGCCAGCAGGCTCAGGAATTCACCCCTCCACTTT. This codes for CASRLRNSPLHF.

This clonotype was counted many times. The J gene is TRBJ1-5, the V gene TRBV7-8; D gene unclear. Germline-derived CDR1 and CDR2 are SGHVS and FQNEAQ. The length of the CDR3 is 16 residues. V gave up 1 base and J gave up 0 bases, with 10 bases separating them. CDR3 in DNA: TGTGCCAGCAGCTTAGGGGCGCCGTATAGCAATCAGCCCCAGCATTTT. It is translated as CASSLGAPYSNQPQHF.